This T cell receptor (beta chain) was sequenced in a study of blood T cell repertoires in COVID-19. The repertoire was sequenced with immunoSEQ multiplex PCR; TCRdb's copy has only in-frame clones and lacks some. The sample lists approximately 390,000 clones, 85% to 90% occurring once. V gave up 8 bases and J gave up 6 bases, with 14 bases separating them. The CDR3 extends over 13 amino acids. Source material: PBMCs or T cells enriched from blood (not recorded which). The V and J genes are TRBV12-3 or TRBV12-4 and TRBJ1-5, with D maybe TRBD1 (6 bases). This TCR derives from a woman in her fifties or sixties who had recovered from COVID-19. CDR3 sequence (DNA): TGTGCCAGCGTCCTCTTGACAGGTCAGCCCCAGCATTTT. Protein sequence: CASVLLTGQPQHF.